Shown below are 16 T cell receptor beta chains from a single sample sequenced in a study of early T cells in non-severe SARS-CoV-2 infection. One entry per CDR3 protein, called by TCRdb with MiXCR from the 5' RACE reads. This sample carries about 77,000 distinct CDR3 sequences, around 8.7% of them seen once, and the ten largest clones take 4.5% to 5%. Material for sequencing was whole blood. The receptors derive from an adult who was a healthcare worker with PCR-confirmed SARS-CoV-2 infection or an uninfected control (not recorded which).

The rearrangement joins TRBV3-1 to TRBJ2-7; perhaps TRBD2 as D (5 bases). The CDR3 extends over 15 amino acids. With 4 bases removed from V and 0 bases from J, the gap between germline ends came to 13 bases. CDR1 LGHDT and CDR2 YNNKEL come from the germline V gene (reference sequence). The CDR3 nucleotides read TGTGCCAGCAGCCCGGGGTACACAGCCTCCTACGAGCAGTACTTC. This sequence encodes CASSPGYTASYEQYF.

There are many counts of this clonotype. J is TRBJ2-5 and V is TRBV5-1; no clear D gene. Germline-derived CDR1 and CDR2 are SGHRS and YFSETQ. The V end lost 3 bases, the J end lost 1 base, and 13 bases lay between the germline ends. The CDR3 contains 15 residues. In DNA, the CDR3 is TGCGCCAGCAGCTCCTTCCTGGCGCCCCAAGAGACCCAGTACTTC. The encoded protein is CASSSFLAPQETQYF. Full variable domain (remainder filled in from reference TRBV5-1 and TRBJ2-5): KAGVTQTPRYLIKTRGQQVTLSCSPISGHRSVSWYQQTPGQGLQFLFEYFSETQRNKGNFPGRFSGRQFSNSRSEMNVSTLELGDSALYLCASSSFLAPQETQYFGPGTRLLVL.

In its sample, this clonotype was seen many times. This rearrangement joins TRBV29-1 to TRBJ2-2; D remains ambiguous. Germline V gene data show CDR1 as SQVTM and CDR2 as ANQGSEA. V was cut by 3 bases and J by 1 base, with 6 bases left in between. The CDR3 is 13 residues long. CDR3 nucleotides: TGCAGCGTTGACGGGCTGAACACCGGGGAGCTGTTTTTT. Translation: CSVDGLNTGELFF.

Ten or more counts support this clonotype. V is TRBV19 and J is TRBJ2-5, with TRBD2 matching over 12 bases. The CDR3 loop spans 15 amino acids. CDR1 LNHDA and CDR2 SQIVND come from the germline V gene (reference sequence). V shed 3 bases, J shed 3 bases, and the junction held 2 bases outside the gene matches. CDR3 sequence (DNA): TGTGCCAGTAGTATCGGACTAGCGGGGAAAGAGACCCAGTACTTC. Translated: CASSIGLAGKETQYF.

This clonotype was seen repeatedly, ten times or more. This sequence joins TRBV3-1 and TRBJ2-1; possibly TRBD1 for D (6 bases). The germline CDR1 and CDR2 sequences are LGHDT and YNNKEL (reference sequence). The length of the CDR3 is 15 residues. Trimming pared 1 base from V and 6 bases from J, leaving 13 bases between. The CDR3 sequence: CASSQAAGVRNEQFF. CDR3 sequence (DNA): TGTGCCAGCAGCCAAGCCGCAGGGGTACGCAATGAGCAGTTCTTC.

The CDR3 nucleotides are TGCGCCAGCAGCTACCTAGCGGGAGTCAACGAGCAGTACTTC. It encodes CASSYLAGVNEQYF. The rearrangement uses TRBV4-1 and TRBJ2-7; TRBD2 matches at 10 bases. The CDR3 is 14 residues long. The J segment lost 5 bases and the V segment lost 5 bases, leaving 6 bases of the junction unmatched. From germline, CDR1 is MGHRA and CDR2 YSYEKL.

This rearrangement joins TRBV5-4 to TRBJ2-3; 9 bases map to TRBD2. This CDR3 region has 15 residues. V gave up 4 bases and J gave up 2 bases; unmatched junction bases: 5. Germline CDR1 reads SGHNT; CDR2 reads YYREEE (reference sequence). The CDR3 region is CASSPTSGYTDTQYF. For the CDR3, the DNA is TGTGCCAGCAGCCCGACTAGCGGATACACAGATACGCAGTATTTT.

The table lists this clonotype with many counts. CDR3 nucleotides: TGCAGTGCTAGTGATCTGGTTGGACTAGTAGGAGAGACCCAGTACTTC. It yields the protein CSASDLVGLVGETQYF. This chain links TRBV20-1 with TRBJ2-5; TRBD2 matches 7 bases. Germline V gene sequence: CDR1 DFQATT, CDR2 SNEGSKA (reference sequence). This CDR3 spans 16 amino acids. J lost 4 bases, V lost 3 bases, and 14 bases had no gene match.

This chain uses TRBV12-3 or TRBV12-4 with TRBJ2-2; 8 nucleotides agree with TRBD1. Unmatched junction bases numbered 2, after V lost 0 bases and J lost 5 bases. The CDR3 is made up of 15 amino acids. The CDR3 nucleotides read TGTGCCAGCAGTTTAGCCAGGGGGCGAACCGGGGAGCTGTTTTTT. As protein: CASSLARGRTGELFF.

This clonotype occurred a few times. The chain uses TRBV11-1 and TRBJ2-3; D remains unclear. Trimming took off 4 bases at V and 2 bases at J, with 13 bases between the two ends. This CDR3 region has 15 residues. Germline-derived CDR1 and CDR2 are SGHAT and FQDESV (reference sequence). CDR3 protein: CASSSRVEPTDTQYF. The DNA of the CDR3 is TGTGCCAGCAGCTCTCGGGTCGAGCCCACAGATACGCAGTATTTT.

In its sample, this clonotype was seen many times. The chain combines TRBV5-1 with TRBJ1-4, with TRBD1 identical over 10 bases. Germline CDR1 is SGHRS and CDR2 is YFSETQ. The CDR3 length is 15 residues. Trimming at V came to 4 bases and at J to 2 bases, leaving 2 bases not matched to a gene. CDR3 DNA: TGCGCCAGCAGCATGACAGGGGGCACTAATGAAAAACTGTTTTTT. This codes for CASSMTGGTNEKLFF. Full variable domain (rest looked up from reference TRBV5-1 and TRBJ1-4): KAGVTQTPRYLIKTRGQQVTLSCSPISGHRSVSWYQQTPGQGLQFLFEYFSETQRNKGNFPGRFSGRQFSNSRSEMNVSTLELGDSALYLCASSMTGGTNEKLFFGSGTQLSVL.

About this clonotype itself: A much larger clone differs by one base, so this may be a read error. CDR3 sequence reads: CAWSFQANSPLHF. CDR3 nucleotides: TGTGCCTGGAGTTTTCAGGCTAATTCACCCCTCCACTTT. The V and J genes are TRBV30 and TRBJ1-6, with D hard to call. V lost 2 bases, J lost 6 bases, and 8 bases lay in between. Per germline, CDR1 GTSNPN and CDR2 SVGIG (reference sequence). The CDR3 contains 13 residues.

The chain links TRBV10-2 to TRBJ2-7; D is unclear. This CDR3 comprises 11 residues. Germline CDR1 is WSHSY and CDR2 is SAAADI. Trimming stripped 10 bases from V and 1 base from J, with 8 bases between. CDR3 sequence reads: CATKLSYEQYF. The CDR3 DNA sequence: TGCGCCACCAAGCTTTCCTACGAGCAGTACTTC.

J is TRBJ2-1 and V is TRBV20-1; 9 bases align to TRBD1. Germline trimming cut 3 bases from V and 4 bases from J; bases unmatched to any gene: 1. The germline CDR1 and CDR2 sequences are DFQATT and SNEGSKA (reference sequence). CDR3 length equals 13 residues. The CDR3 is CSASGTGYNEQFF. The CDR3 coding sequence is TGCAGTGCTAGCGGGACAGGGTACAATGAGCAGTTCTTC.

CDR3 amino acids: CASSSRPTGTTGANVLTF. In DNA, the CDR3 is TGTGCCAGCAGCTCTAGACCGACAGGAACCACTGGGGCCAACGTCCTGACTTTC. The genes are TRBV7-2 and TRBJ2-6; D perhaps matches TRBD1 (6 bases). Looked up from germline, CDR1 is SGHTA and CDR2 is FQGNSA. The CDR3 contains 18 residues. With 4 bases removed from V and 2 bases from J, the gap between germline ends came to 18 bases.

The chain joins TRBV2 to TRBJ2-5; D gene unclear. The CDR3 has 17 residues. Trimming removed 7 bases at V and 5 bases at J, with 26 bases between. Germline CDR1 SNHLY, CDR2 FYNNEI. The CDR3 protein is CASTTGGPRILEETQYF. The CDR3 DNA is TGTGCCAGCACCACCGGCGGTCCCCGTATCTTGGAGGAGACCCAGTACTTC.